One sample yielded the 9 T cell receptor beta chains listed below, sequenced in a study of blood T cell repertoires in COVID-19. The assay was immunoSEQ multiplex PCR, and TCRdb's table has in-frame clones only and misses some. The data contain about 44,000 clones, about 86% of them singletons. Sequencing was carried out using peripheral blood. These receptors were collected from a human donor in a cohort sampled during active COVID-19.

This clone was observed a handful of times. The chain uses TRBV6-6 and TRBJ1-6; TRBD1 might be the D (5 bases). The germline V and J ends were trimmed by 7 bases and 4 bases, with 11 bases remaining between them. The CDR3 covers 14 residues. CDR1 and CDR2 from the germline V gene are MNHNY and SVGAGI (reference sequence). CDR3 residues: CASTKQEYNSPLHF. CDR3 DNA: TGTGCCAGCACTAAACAGGAGTATAATTCACCCCTCCACTTT.

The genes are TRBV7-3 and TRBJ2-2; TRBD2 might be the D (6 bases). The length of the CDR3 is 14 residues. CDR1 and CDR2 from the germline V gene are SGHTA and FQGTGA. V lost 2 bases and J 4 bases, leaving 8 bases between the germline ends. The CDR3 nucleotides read TGTGCCAGCAGCTTAGGGGGGAGCACCGGGGAGCTGTTTTTT. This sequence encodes CASSLGGSTGELFF. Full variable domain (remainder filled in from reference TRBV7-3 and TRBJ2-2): GAGVSQTPSNKVTEKGKYVELRCDPISGHTALYWYRQSLGQGPEFLIYFQGTGAADDSGLPNDRFFAVRPEGSVSTLKIQRTERGDSAVYLCASSLGGSTGELFFGEGSRLTVL.

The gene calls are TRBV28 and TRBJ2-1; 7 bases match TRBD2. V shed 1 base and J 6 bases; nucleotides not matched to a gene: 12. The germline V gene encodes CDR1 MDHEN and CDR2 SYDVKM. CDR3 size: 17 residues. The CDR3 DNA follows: TGTGCCAGCAGTTTATTCGGGAACGGGGGGATGCGCAATGAGCAGTTCTTC. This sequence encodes CASSLFGNGGMRNEQFF.

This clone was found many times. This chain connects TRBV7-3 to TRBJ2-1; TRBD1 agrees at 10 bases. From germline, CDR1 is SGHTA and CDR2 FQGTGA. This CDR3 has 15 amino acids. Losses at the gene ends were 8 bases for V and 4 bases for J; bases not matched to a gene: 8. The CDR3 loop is CASPGDRGLYNEQFF. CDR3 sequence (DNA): TGTGCCAGCCCCGGCGACAGGGGGCTGTACAATGAGCAGTTCTTC. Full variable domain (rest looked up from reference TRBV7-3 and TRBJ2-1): GAGVSQTPSNKVTEKGKYVELRCDPISGHTALYWYRQSLGQGPEFLIYFQGTGAADDSGLPNDRFFAVRPEGSVSTLKIQRTERGDSAVYLCASPGDRGLYNEQFFGPGTRLTVL.

The CDR3 is CASSQGGAYNEQFF. The DNA of the CDR3 is TGTGCCAGCAGCCAAGGCGGGGCCTACAATGAGCAGTTCTTC. The J gene is TRBJ2-1, the V gene TRBV3-1 (or the pseudogene TRBV3-2), with D perhaps TRBD2 (6 bases). The germline V gene encodes CDR1 LGHDT and CDR2 YNNKEL (reference sequence). With 1 base removed from V and 2 bases from J, the gap between germline ends came to 6 bases. CDR3 size: 14 residues.

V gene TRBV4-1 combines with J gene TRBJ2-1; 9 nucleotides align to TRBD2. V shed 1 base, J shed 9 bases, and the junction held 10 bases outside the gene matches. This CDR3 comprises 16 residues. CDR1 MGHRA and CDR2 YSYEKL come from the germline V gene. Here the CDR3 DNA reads TGCGCCAGCAGCCAAGGACTAGCGGCGACCAGCGGTGAGCAGTTCTTC. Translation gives CASSQGLAATSGEQFF.

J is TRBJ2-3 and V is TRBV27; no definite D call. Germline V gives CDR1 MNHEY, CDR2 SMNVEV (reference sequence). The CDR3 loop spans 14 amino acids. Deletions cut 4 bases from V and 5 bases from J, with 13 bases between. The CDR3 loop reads CASSSPTAIDTQYF. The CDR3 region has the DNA TGTGCCAGCAGTTCACCCACAGCTATAGATACGCAGTATTTT.

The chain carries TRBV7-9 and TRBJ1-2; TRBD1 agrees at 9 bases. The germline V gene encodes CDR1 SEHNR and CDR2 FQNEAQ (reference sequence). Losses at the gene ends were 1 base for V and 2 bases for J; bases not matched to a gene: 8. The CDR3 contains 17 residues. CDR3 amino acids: CASSLGEGQGLNYGYTF. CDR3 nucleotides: TGTGCCAGCAGCTTAGGCGAAGGACAGGGGTTAAACTATGGCTACACCTTC.

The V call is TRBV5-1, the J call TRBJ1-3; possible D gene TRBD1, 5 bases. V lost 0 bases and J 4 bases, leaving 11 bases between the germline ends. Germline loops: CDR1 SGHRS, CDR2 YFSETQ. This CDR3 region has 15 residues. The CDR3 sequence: CASSLAGTPGNTIYF. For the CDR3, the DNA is TGCGCCAGCAGCTTGGCCGGGACTCCAGGAAACACCATATATTTT.